The rows below give T cell receptor beta chains drawn from one sample of a study of cytomegalovirus exposure and HLA in healthy donors. TCRdb keeps only in-frame clones here, not all; method: immunoSEQ multiplex PCR. The table records about 260,000 clones, around 91% of them present only once. The specimen was PBMCs. Every receptor here comes from a woman aged 25 to 39 in good health and CMV-seronegative. CDR3s include the opening cysteine and the closing phenylalanine or tryptophan. The order of the fields is CDR3 DNA, CDR3 protein, clone size, D gene, V gene, J gene. D genes are given only for firm matches. Clone sizes are given selectively: once, few, many, or a class where the clone is expanded.

CDR3 DNA: TGTGCCAGCAGTTTATGGGGGGCCGCCTACGAGCAGTACTTC
CDR3 protein: CASSLWGAAYEQYF
clone size: .
D gene: .
V gene: TRBV27
J gene: TRBJ2-7

CDR3 DNA: TGTGCCAGCTCACCACCTGGACTCTCTAACGAGCAGTACTTC
CDR3 protein: CASSPPGLSNEQYF
clone size: .
D gene: .
V gene: TRBV18
J gene: TRBJ2-7

CDR3 DNA: TGTGCCAGTAGTCTCACAGTCAACAATGAGCAGTTCTTC
CDR3 protein: CASSLTVNNEQFF
clone size: .
D gene: .
V gene: TRBV19
J gene: TRBJ2-1

CDR3 DNA: TGTGCCATCAGCTTGACTAGCTCCTACGAGCAGTACTTC
CDR3 protein: CAISLTSSYEQYF
clone size: .
D gene: .
V gene: TRBV10-3
J gene: TRBJ2-7

CDR3 DNA: TGCAGCGTTGAAGGACTAGCGGAGCCGAGCTCCTACAATGAGCAGTTCTTC
CDR3 protein: CSVEGLAEPSSYNEQFF
clone size: once
D gene: TRBD2
V gene: TRBV29-1
J gene: TRBJ2-1

CDR3 DNA: TGTGCCAGCAGTTTAAGAGGGACTGCCGGGGAGCTGTTTTTT
CDR3 protein: CASSLRGTAGELFF
clone size: .
D gene: .
V gene: TRBV27
J gene: TRBJ2-2

CDR3 DNA: TGCGCCAGCAGCCAAGAGACCGGTGGGTTCACCGGGGAGCTGTTTTTT
CDR3 protein: CASSQETGGFTGELFF
clone size: .
D gene: .
V gene: TRBV4-3
J gene: TRBJ2-2

CDR3 DNA: TGTGCCTGGAGGAAAACAGGGGAAGATAACAATGAGCAGTTCTTC
CDR3 protein: CAWRKTGEDNNEQFF
clone size: .
D gene: TRBD1
V gene: TRBV30
J gene: TRBJ2-1

CDR3 DNA: TGTGCCAGCAGCCAAGCGAACACCGGGGAGCTGTTTTTT
CDR3 protein: CASSQANTGELFF
clone size: .
D gene: .
V gene: TRBV14
J gene: TRBJ2-2

CDR3 DNA: TGTGCCAGTAGTTTTGCGACTCTTGGGTACGAGCAGTACTTC
CDR3 protein: CASSFATLGYEQYF
clone size: .
D gene: .
V gene: TRBV19
J gene: TRBJ2-7

CDR3 DNA: TGTGCCACCAGCGGGGGACAGGGGCACAATGAGCAGTTCTTC
CDR3 protein: CATSGGQGHNEQFF
clone size: .
D gene: TRBD1
V gene: TRBV15
J gene: TRBJ2-1

CDR3 DNA: TGTGCCACCAGCCTCTCAGGGACCCAGTACTTC
CDR3 protein: CATSLSGTQYF
clone size: .
D gene: .
V gene: TRBV15
J gene: TRBJ2-5

CDR3 DNA: TGTGCCAGCAGTCGACTAGCGGGAGGATCGGATGAGCAGTTCTTC
CDR3 protein: CASSRLAGGSDEQFF
clone size: once
D gene: TRBD2
V gene: TRBV28
J gene: TRBJ2-1

CDR3 DNA: TGTGCCAGCAGCGTAGTCCGAGAGGGGGGTGAGCAGTACTTC
CDR3 protein: CASSVVREGGEQYF
clone size: few
D gene: .
V gene: TRBV9
J gene: TRBJ2-7

CDR3 DNA: TGTGCCAGAAGGAGGCTGAACACTGAAGCTTTCTTT
CDR3 protein: CARRRLNTEAFF
clone size: few
D gene: .
V gene: TRBV2
J gene: TRBJ1-1

CDR3 DNA: TGTGCCAGCAGCTATGGGGACAGCACCTACGAGCAGTACTTC
CDR3 protein: CASSYGDSTYEQYF
clone size: .
D gene: TRBD1
V gene: TRBV5-6
J gene: TRBJ2-7